The 17 T cell receptor beta chains given below trace back to one sample, sequenced in a study of T cell responses to AZD1222 COVID-19 vaccine. Sequenced by immunoSEQ multiplex PCR; TCRdb stores in-frame clones only, minus some. The sample lists 120,000 to 150,000 clones; about 90% were seen once. The source material was peripheral blood, sampled 28 days after the second AZD1222 dose. These receptors came from an adult who received the AZD1222 COVID-19 vaccine.

CDR3 in amino acids: CASSEGQGGFGYGYTF. CDR3 sequence (DNA): TGTGCCAGCAGCGAGGGACAGGGGGGATTTGGCTATGGCTACACCTTC. This chain connects TRBV5-8 to TRBJ1-2, with 11 bases aligning to TRBD1. V lost 4 bases and J lost 4; bases outside the gene matches: 9. CDR1 is SGHTS, CDR2 YDEGEE, per germline. The CDR3 is made up of 16 amino acids. The full variable domain, rest sourced from reference TRBV5-8 and TRBJ1-2, is EAGVTQSPTHLIKTRGQQATLRCSPISGHTSVYWYQQALGLGLQFLLWYDEGEERNRGNFPPRFSGRQFPNYSSELNVNALELEDSALYLCASSEGQGGFGYGYTFGSGTRLTVV.

The rearrangement links TRBV18 to TRBJ1-6; no definite D call. This CDR3 spans 18 amino acids. Germline V gene lookup returns CDR1 KGHSH and CDR2 LQKENI. V gave up 2 bases and J gave up 0 bases, with 14 bases separating them. The chain's CDR3 is CASSPSVTSSSYNSPLHF. CDR3 in DNA: TGTGCCAGCTCACCATCCGTTACCTCGAGCTCCTATAATTCACCCCTCCACTTT.

V is TRBV28 and J is TRBJ2-1, with 7 bases identical to TRBD1. The germline V gene has CDR1 MDHEN and CDR2 SYDVKM. The ends lost 5 bases at V and 6 bases at J; junction bases unmatched: 10. The CDR3 totals 15 residues. As DNA, the CDR3 is TGTGCCAGCAGTGCGACGACAGGGATAGTCAATGAGCAGTTCTTC. Amino acids: CASSATTGIVNEQFF.

The chain uses TRBV18 and TRBJ1-1, with a weak D call TRBD1 (5 bases). V was pared by 4 bases and J by 8 bases, with 23 bases between. The CDR3 is 16 residues long. Germline values: CDR1 KGHSH, CDR2 LQKENI. The CDR3 sequence is CASSRATGRVSVEAFF. The CDR3 DNA reads as TGTGCCAGCTCACGGGCAACAGGAAGGGTGTCGGTCGAAGCTTTCTTT.

V gene TRBV29-1 combines with J gene TRBJ1-1; D is ambiguous. Germline V gives CDR1 SQVTM, CDR2 ANQGSEA. CDR3 size: 11 residues. Trimming removed 4 bases from V and 5 bases from J, with 8 bases in between. The CDR3 coding sequence is TGCAGCGTTGGGGCGTATACTGAAGCTTTCTTT. Amino acids: CSVGAYTEAFF.

This clone appeared once. CDR3 sequence: CASSGAGHGAAAFF. Written as DNA, the CDR3 is TGTGCCAGCAGTGGAGCGGGACATGGTGCCGCAGCTTTCTTT. The chain has TRBV28 and TRBJ1-1; weak D call: TRBD1 (6 bases). CDR1 is MDHEN, CDR2 SYDVKM, per germline. Trimming removed 5 bases at V and 10 bases at J, with 20 bases between. This CDR3 is 14 amino acids long.

This chain connects TRBV15 to TRBJ2-5; D remains ambiguous. Germline V gives CDR1 LNHNV, CDR2 YYDKDF (reference sequence). V was cut by 2 bases and J by 2 bases, with 15 bases left in between. This CDR3 has 16 residues. The chain's CDR3 is CATSRTTLVAQETQYF. CDR3 sequence (DNA): TGTGCCACCAGCAGAACCACTCTAGTAGCACAAGAGACCCAGTACTTC.

V gene TRBV12-5 combines with J gene TRBJ2-3; D remains ambiguous. The CDR3 is made up of 15 amino acids. Germline V gene lookup returns CDR1 LGHNT and CDR2 FRNRAP. The V gene lost 0 bases and the J gene lost 4 bases, with 11 bases spanning the gap. In DNA, the CDR3 is TGTGCTAGTGGTTTGGTAGGGTTTGACCCAGATACGCAGTATTTT. Translating it yields CASGLVGFDPDTQYF.

The chain is built from TRBV5-1 and TRBJ1-6, with a possible D match to TRBD1 (5 bases). Germline loops: CDR1 SGHRS, CDR2 YFSETQ. CDR3 length equals 15 residues. V lost 5 bases, J lost 7 bases, and 16 bases lay in between. CDR3 DNA: TGCGCCAGCAGGCCTGTTGGGGCCCCAAATTCACCCCTCCACTTT. It specifies CASRPVGAPNSPLHF. The variable domain in full, completed from reference TRBV5-1 and TRBJ1-6, reads KAGVTQTPRYLIKTRGQQVTLSCSPISGHRSVSWYQQTPGQGLQFLFEYFSETQRNKGNFPGRFSGRQFSNSRSEMNVSTLELGDSALYLCASRPVGAPNSPLHFGNGTRLTVT.

The rearrangement joins TRBV7-8 to TRBJ2-7, with 10 bases aligning to TRBD1. The CDR3 is made up of 14 amino acids. Losses at the gene ends were 3 bases for V and 3 bases for J; bases not matched to a gene: 2. Germline loops: CDR1 SGHVS, CDR2 FQNEAQ. For the CDR3, the DNA is TGTGCCAGCAGCTTCGACAGGGGGCTCTACGAGCAGTACTTC. Translating gives CASSFDRGLYEQYF.

This clone was detected only a few times. The chain couples TRBV18 to TRBJ2-2; 10 nucleotides agree with TRBD2. The CDR3 loop spans 22 amino acids. The J segment lost 1 base and the V segment lost 3 bases, leaving 20 bases of the junction unmatched. The germline V gene encodes CDR1 KGHSH and CDR2 LQKENI. The CDR3 bases are TGTGCCAGCTCACCCCCAACAAGGGGTTTGTTAGCGGGAGGAATGAACACCGGGGAGCTGTTTTTT. It specifies CASSPPTRGLLAGGMNTGELFF.

The rearrangement joins TRBV10-3 to TRBJ1-2; D is uncertain. The CDR3 spans 12 residues. Germline values: CDR1 ENHRY, CDR2 SYGVKD. V shed 2 bases and J shed 9 bases, with 10 bases lying between them. The CDR3 nucleotides read TGTGCCATCAGTGAGAGGAGGAACAGCTACACCTTC. It is translated as CAISERRNSYTF.

The chain is built from TRBV29-1 and TRBJ2-3; 7 nucleotides line up with TRBD2. V lost 1 base, J lost 5 bases, and 6 bases stayed unmatched. The CDR3 is 14 residues long. The germline gives CDR1 SQVTM, CDR2 ANQGSEA. In DNA, the CDR3 is TGCAGCGTTGAAGTCAGCGGGGAGGTAGATACGCAGTATTTT. Its protein is CSVEVSGEVDTQYF.

The J gene is TRBJ1-1, the V gene TRBV29-1, with 9 bases fitting TRBD1. Trimming cost V 4 bases and J 5 bases; bases outside gene matches: 11. The CDR3 totals 15 residues. Germline assignment: CDR1 SQVTM and CDR2 ANQGSEA. This CDR3 is CSVGGTGTGRTEAFF. CDR3 DNA sequence: TGCAGCGTTGGGGGGACCGGGACAGGGCGAACTGAAGCTTTCTTT. The full variable domain, with the rest looked up from reference TRBV29-1 and TRBJ1-1, is SAVISQKPSRDICQRGTSLTIQCQVDSQVTMMFWYRQQPGQSLTLIATANQGSEATYESGFVIDKFPISRPNLTFSTLTVSNMSPEDSSIYLCSVGGTGTGRTEAFFGQGTRLTVV.

CDR3 bases: TGTGCCAGCAGCTTGGTAGGGTTGGCAGGGGCGCATTCACCCCTCCACTTT. Translating it yields CASSLVGLAGAHSPLHF. This chain joins TRBV5-5 and TRBJ1-6, with D possibly being TRBD1 (6 bases). Germline CDR1 and CDR2: SGHKS and YYEKEE (reference sequence). V was shortened by 0 bases and J by 8 bases, with 18 bases between the two germline ends. The CDR3 length is 17 residues.

The chain uses TRBV10-3 and TRBJ1-6, with TRBD1 as a possible D gene (5 bases). The V gene's germline CDR1 is ENHRY and CDR2 SYGVKD. The CDR3 extends over 16 amino acids. Deletions cut 2 bases from V and 6 bases from J, with 14 bases between. Here the CDR3 reads CAISEQDARVNSPLHF. In DNA, the CDR3 is TGTGCCATCAGTGAGCAGGATGCCAGGGTTAATTCACCCCTCCACTTT.

This clone occurred a few times. The identical CDR3 is also encoded by other nucleotide sequences in the sample. This chain connects TRBV2 to TRBJ2-3; D call uncertain. The germline gives CDR1 SNHLY, CDR2 FYNNEI. This CDR3 region has 12 residues. Trimming left V 4 bases short and J 2 bases short, with 4 bases between. CDR3 in amino acids: CASSGSTDTQYF. DNA of the CDR3: TGTGCCAGCAGTGGCTCCACAGATACGCAGTATTTT.